The present TCR beta chain was sequenced within a study of shared clonotypes between healthy human individuals (TCRdb year 2020). Regarding the complete study: A few men and a couple of women, aged 18 to 49 years, made up the cohort. To estimate repertoire size and how much clonotypes are shared between individuals, the study performed deep sequencing of blood TCR repertoires from a handful of healthy adults. Per donor, leukapheresis produced somewhere between about 0.9 and 9.5 billion PBMCs. Per donor, three plates each were used for CD4 naive and CD4 memory, two for CD8 naive, and one for CD8 memory. To increase sequencing depth and limit assay-specific biases, different laboratories used diverse techniques to prepare libraries and sequence TCR repertoires. The paper's findings and limits, for the study overall: Estimated clonotype richness was generally larger for naive than for memory subsets. Based on pairwise subsampling, the degree of clonotype sharing among donors was expected to be affected by sequencing depth. The small number of donors limited the genetic and exposure-history diversity represented. Even with the large sequencing depth, rarefaction of the sorted-subset datasets indicated that sequencing was incomplete. Compared with non-shared clonotypes, the clonotypes found in all four sorted-subset donors had higher generation probabilities. Sampling was limited to blood, and TCR repertoires in tissue likely differ from TCR repertoires in blood. When a few donors were compared, the shared fraction of clonotypes was approximately 5% for naive CD4, 3.5% to 4% for naive CD8, 2% to 2.5% for memory CD4, and 0.35% to 0.4% for memory CD8.

The donors were healthy, HIV-negative adults with no recently reported acute infections or vaccinations. All donors were Caucasian adults living in Nashville, Tennessee, USA. CD4+ T cells were enriched by magnetic negative selection; naive cells were then positively selected on CD45RA, and the negative fraction formed the memory subset. After blood collection by leukapheresis, PBMCs were isolated using Ficoll-Histopaque density gradient centrifugation and then cryopreserved in the vapor phase of liquid nitrogen. Purity and quantity of every magnetically sorted T cell population were checked by analytical flow cytometry. Genomic DNA was isolated from each sorted fraction and quantified by UV absorbance on a Nanodrop 2000c. Turning to this clone: Its binding antigen is unknown. Within one base of it there is no much larger clone, and no base qualities were kept.

The CDR3 measures 15 amino acids from cysteine to phenylalanine. Just the 45-base CDR3 DNA is kept, in frame starting at base 1. Unmatched junction bases come to 6, with V trimmed by 4 bases and J by 5 bases. Per the germline V gene (reference sequence), SEHNR is the CDR1 and FQNEAQ is the CDR2. Using the deep immunoSEQ assay, multiplex PCR amplified TCR CDR3 regions from genomic DNA. For each cell subset, the extracted genomic DNA was distributed evenly across all wells of several immunoSEQ 96-well plates, and each plate served as one replicate. Each replicate PCR for sorted subsets received approximately 200 ng genomic DNA, equal to about 30,000 T cell genomes. The purified libraries were quantified using a Qubit 3.0 fluorometer, sized with a Bioanalyzer 2100, and then quantified again using the KAPA Library Quantification kit. Every immunoSEQ 96-well plate was sequenced on a separate single-read 150-cycle Illumina NextSeq 550 flow cell. The source study handled its data this way. Because the immunoSEQ output included only junctional sequences and no quality scores, the filtering could not be the same as the filtering used for full-length reads. To assign V/J genes and CDR3, sequences were annotated against IMGT germline references using PyIR, a Python wrapper for IgBLAST v1.9. Reads were removed for weak V/J assignments (E-value above 1e-6), missing CDR3, stop codons, out-of-frame junctions, or ambiguous translated residues. A V3J clonotype was defined by an identical inferred V gene, J gene, and CDR3 amino acid sequence. Percentage overlap between repertoires was computed as shared unique clonotypes divided by the size of the smaller repertoire. RTK rarefaction, the Chao1 estimator, and Recon v2.1 estimates of unobserved clonotypes were used to assess repertoire richness. Generation probabilities for all TCRbeta clonotypes obtained by the gDNA method from a handful of donors were computed using OLGA. TCRdb stores this immuneACCESS table with in-frame sequences only. Part of the clones is absent; in the studies checked, under half of the shortfall reflects unresolved V genes, and no reason is known for the rest. V, J and clone size were drawn from that table, and D and trimming were deduced from the DNA. For this sample the table gives 2 million to 2.5 million clones, of which approximately 96% were detected only once. The ten most abundant clones make up roughly 0.13% of the sample.

The TCR originated in a young man in good health. Input material: naive CD4+ T cells sorted from blood. Read against the paper, the sample's cell subset or site label means: CD45RA+ positively selected. The rearrangement combines TRBV7-9 with TRBJ2-2; TRBD1 aligns with 8 central bases. The DNA sequence is given as TGTGCCAGCAGCTCGTGGACAGGGCCTACCGGGGAGCTGTTTTTT. Translated, this is CASSSWTGPTGELFF.